The 22 T cell receptor beta chains listed next were all sequenced from one sample in a study of T cells after yellow fever vaccination. Each CDR3 protein gets one entry after TCRdb re-called the 5' RACE reads with MiXCR. The data contain about 580,000 distinct CDR3 sequences, about a sixth of them singletons. The starting material was PBMCs, obtained 5 days after the first yellow fever vaccination. The receptors come from a man between 18 and 29 years old who received the YFV17D yellow fever vaccine.

The V call is TRBV20-1, the J call TRBJ2-7; 7 positions match TRBD1. Germline V gene data show CDR1 as DFQATT and CDR2 as SNEGSKA (reference sequence). J gave up 2 bases and V 5 bases, and 6 bases lay outside the gene matches. This CDR3 has 13 amino acids. DNA of the CDR3: TGCAGTGCTGGAACGGGACAGACCTACGAGCAGTACGTC. Protein: CSAGTGQTYEQYV.

This clonotype was seen only a few times. The J gene is TRBJ2-3, the V gene TRBV5-4; the D gene is possibly TRBD2 (5 bases). Trimming left V 3 bases short and J 4 bases short, with 15 bases between. The CDR3 runs to 15 residues. Looked up from germline, CDR1 is SGHNT and CDR2 is YYREEE (reference sequence). The CDR3 spells CASSSQLDGADTQYF. CDR3 nucleotide sequence: TGTGCCAGCAGCTCGCAACTAGACGGGGCAGATACGCAGTATTTT.

There are many counts of this clonotype. V and J are TRBV4-3 and TRBJ1-4; D possibly corresponds to TRBD1 (5 bases). Germline V gives CDR1 LGHNA, CDR2 YSLEER. V dropped 4 bases and J dropped 4 bases, with 10 bases sitting between them. The CDR3 runs to 14 residues. In DNA form, the CDR3 reads TGCGCCAGCAGCCTCCAGGGTGGTAATGAAAAACTGTTTTTT. This gives the protein CASSLQGGNEKLFF.

The chain recombines TRBV18 with TRBJ1-1; D might be TRBD1 (5 bases). CDR1 and CDR2 from the germline V gene are KGHSH and LQKENI. The V end was cut by 1 base, the J end by 3 bases, with 9 bases between. CDR3 length: 14 amino acids. The CDR3 DNA reads TGTGCCAGCTCACCACGACAGCTGGACACTGAAGCTTTCTTT. Encoded protein: CASSPRQLDTEAFF. Combining the CDR3 with reference TRBV18 and TRBJ1-1 gives the whole variable domain NAGVMQNPRHLVRRRGQEARLRCSPMKGHSHVYWYRQLPEEGLKFMVYLQKENIIDESGMPKERFSAEFPKEGPSILRIQQVVRGDSAAYFCASSPRQLDTEAFFGQGTRLTVV.

The genes are TRBV7-9 and TRBJ1-3; maybe TRBD1 (5 bases). The CDR3 sequence is 16 residues long. Trimming left V 5 bases short and J 0 bases short, with 14 bases between. The germline gives CDR1 SEHNR, CDR2 FQNEAQ (reference sequence). CDR3 DNA sequence: TGTGCCAGCAGCGCGACCACGGACATCTCTGGAAACACCATATATTTT. The encoded protein is CASSATTDISGNTIYF.

The chain uses TRBV11-3 and TRBJ2-1; tentative D call: TRBD2 (5 bases). Germline CDR1 and CDR2: SGHNT and YENEEA. The CDR3 loop spans 15 amino acids. Trimming took off 4 bases at V and 2 bases at J, with 12 bases between the two ends. CDR3 nucleotides: TGTGCCAGCAGCTCTCGCGGGTCTCCCTACAATGAGCAGTTCTTC. Its protein is CASSSRGSPYNEQFF.

For the CDR3, the DNA is TGTGCCAGCAGTTTATGGACTAGCGGGGGGCTAGAAGATACGCAGTATTTT. Translating gives CASSLWTSGGLEDTQYF. V gene TRBV27 combines with J gene TRBJ2-3; 14 nucleotides match TRBD2. V lost 1 base to trimming and J lost 5 bases; unmatched junction nucleotides: 5. This CDR3 has 17 residues. The germline V gene has CDR1 MNHEY and CDR2 SMNVEV (reference sequence).

This chain connects TRBV7-2 to TRBJ1-4; a weak D match, TRBD1 (6 bases). The germline CDR1 and CDR2 sequences are SGHTA and FQGNSA. The V and J ends lost 1 base and 7 bases respectively, with 19 bases between them. This CDR3 spans 17 amino acids. The CDR3 DNA sequence: TGTGCCAGCAGCTTAGTGGCCTGGGAGGGGGTCGGTGAAAAACTGTTTTTT. Translated, it gives CASSLVAWEGVGEKLFF.

This clonotype was observed a handful of times. The gene calls are TRBV3-1 and TRBJ2-5; perhaps TRBD2 as D (5 bases). The CDR3 consists of 17 residues. Per the germline V gene, CDR1 is LGHDT and CDR2 is YNNKEL (reference sequence). V lost 4 bases, J lost 2 bases, and 20 bases lay in between. This chain's CDR3 is CASSLIFRGYLQETQYF. The CDR3 nucleotides read TGTGCCAGCAGCCTTATTTTTCGAGGGTACCTACAAGAGACCCAGTACTTC.

The rearrangement uses TRBV27 and TRBJ2-5, with 9 bases matching TRBD1. The CDR3 totals 16 residues. With V trimmed by 5 bases and J by 6 bases, 13 bases remained unmatched. CDR1 and CDR2 (germline): MNHEY, SMNVEV (reference sequence). The CDR3 region has the DNA TGTGCCAGCAGTCCCCGAACAGGGGGCCCCGGCCAGACCCAGTACTTC. This codes for CASSPRTGGPGQTQYF.

This clonotype was seen just once. The genes are TRBV20-1 and TRBJ1-2, with D uncertain. The V end lost 6 bases, the J end lost 5 bases, and 13 bases lay between the germline ends. The CDR3 has 12 amino acids. CDR1 is DFQATT, CDR2 SNEGSKA, per germline (reference sequence). Written as DNA, the CDR3 is TGCAGTGCGATTTTCTTGGGGTATGGCTACACCTTC. This sequence encodes CSAIFLGYGYTF.

The V and J genes are TRBV20-1 and TRBJ1-1; tentative D call: TRBD1 (5 bases). The CDR3 is 13 amino acids. With 0 bases removed from V and 8 bases from J, the gap between germline ends came to 13 bases. CDR1 and CDR2 (germline): DFQATT, SNEGSKA (reference sequence). Here the CDR3 reads CSARDRGQGEAFF. In DNA form, the CDR3 reads TGCAGTGCTAGAGATAGGGGCCAGGGCGAAGCTTTCTTT.

This clonotype showed up just a few times. This rearrangement joins TRBV5-1 to TRBJ2-7; 7 positions agree with TRBD2. Germline CDR1 is SGHRS and CDR2 is YFSETQ. The V segment lost 2 bases and the J segment 2 bases; nucleotides outside the gene matches: 7. The CDR3 totals 15 residues. The CDR3 loop reads CASSFVGGSTYEQYF. CDR3 in DNA: TGCGCCAGCAGCTTTGTCGGGGGGAGCACCTACGAGCAGTACTTC. The full variable domain, with the rest looked up from reference TRBV5-1 and TRBJ2-7, is KAGVTQTPRYLIKTRGQQVTLSCSPISGHRSVSWYQQTPGQGLQFLFEYFSETQRNKGNFPGRFSGRQFSNSRSEMNVSTLELGDSALYLCASSFVGGSTYEQYFGPGTRLTVT.

The V call is TRBV6-2 or TRBV6-3, the J call TRBJ2-7; 9 bases are a match to TRBD1. Trimming cost V 6 bases and J 6 bases; bases outside gene matches: 6. The length of the CDR3 is 13 residues. Germline V gives CDR1 MNHEY, CDR2 SVGEGT. The CDR3 DNA follows: TGTGCCAGCAGGGTGGGACAGGGCGGCGAGCAGTACGTC. This encodes CASRVGQGGEQYV.

This clonotype was found a few times. The chain is built from TRBV7-9 and TRBJ2-5; the match to TRBD2 covers 7 bases. This CDR3 comprises 14 residues. Germline CDR1 reads SEHNR; CDR2 reads FQNEAQ (reference sequence). V shed 4 bases and J 9 bases; nucleotides not matched to a gene: 11. The CDR3 DNA reads TGTGCCAGCAGCTCGTGGGGTACGGGGGGAGCCCAGTACTTC. Its protein is CASSSWGTGGAQYF.

This chain connects TRBV12-3 or TRBV12-4 to TRBJ2-5; 12 bases align to TRBD2. CDR3 size: 13 residues. Trimming removed 5 bases from V and 9 bases from J; junction bases left unmatched: 4. This CDR3 reads CASSHGLAGPQYF. The CDR3 DNA reads TGTGCCAGCAGTCACGGACTAGCGGGGCCCCAGTACTTC.

This sequence joins TRBV4-1 and TRBJ1-1; D remains unclear. The V gene's germline CDR1 is MGHRA and CDR2 YSYEKL. CDR3 size: 15 residues. Trimming removed 0 bases at V and 4 bases at J, with 12 bases between. Here the CDR3 DNA reads TGCGCCAGCAGCCAAGAAGTAAGCGCTGTCACTGAAGCTTTCTTT. Its protein is CASSQEVSAVTEAFF.

The V gene is TRBV4-1, the J gene TRBJ2-3; 7 positions agree with TRBD2. The CDR3 runs to 19 residues. Losses at the gene ends were 0 bases for V and 2 bases for J; bases not matched to a gene: 14. Germline V gives CDR1 MGHRA, CDR2 YSYEKL. For the CDR3, the DNA is TGCGCCAGCAGCCAAGATGGGGGGGAGGTACTGTCGGCCACAGATACGCAGTATTTT. Protein sequence: CASSQDGGEVLSATDTQYF.

In this sample, this clonotype turned up a few times. The gene calls are TRBV3-1 and TRBJ1-3, with unresolved D. The CDR3 length is 14 residues. Between the trimmed V and J ends, which lost 5 bases and 4 bases, there was a span of 12 bases. The germline CDR1 and CDR2 sequences are LGHDT and YNNKEL (reference sequence). The CDR3, as DNA: TGTGCCAGCAGCTCCTACGGGAGCGGAAACACCATATATTTT. It encodes CASSSYGSGNTIYF.

The sample holds a few counts of this clonotype. V and J are TRBV5-4 and TRBJ2-5; no reliable D call. CDR3 size: 14 residues. V dropped 0 bases and J dropped 5 bases, with 11 bases sitting between them. CDR1 SGHNT and CDR2 YYREEE come from the germline V gene (reference sequence). The CDR3: CASSLAADRETQYF. CDR3 DNA: TGTGCCAGCAGCTTGGCTGCCGATCGGGAGACCCAGTACTTC.

This clonotype was detected only a few times. This chain connects TRBV6-1 to TRBJ1-5; maybe TRBD1 (6 bases). V lost 5 bases to trimming and J lost 1 base, with 12 bases between them. CDR1 and CDR2 from the germline V gene are MNHNS and SASEGT. The CDR3 has 15 amino acids. The CDR3 DNA is TGTGCCAGCAGTCAACAGGGTTACAGCAATCAGCCCCAGCATTTT. Protein sequence: CASSQQGYSNQPQHF.

This clonotype was seen at least ten times. The chain recombines TRBV29-1 with TRBJ2-2; D gene ambiguous. This CDR3 contains 11 residues. The germline V gene has CDR1 SQVTM and CDR2 ANQGSEA. Trimming cost V 7 bases and J 4 bases, with 7 bases left between them. The CDR3 sequence: CSGLVTGELFF. The CDR3 nucleotides are TGCAGCGGCCTTGTCACCGGGGAGCTGTTTTTT.